The T cell receptor (beta chain) described here comes from a study of beta chain features in type 1 diabetes. In this sample, this clone turned up many times. What it recognizes is unknown. The CDR3 runs 13 residues. Germline V gene lookup returns CDR1 SNHLY and CDR2 FYNNEI. V gave up 4 bases and J gave up 1 base, with 7 bases separating them. Expressed TCRB transcripts were sequenced because the entire RNA isolate underwent reverse transcription. The data were produced by immunoSEQ multiplex PCR, yet TCRdb's version contains in-frame clones alone and is incomplete. Of 300,000 to 350,000 clones in the sample, 11% to 15% are singletons; the top ten hold approximately 7%. Findings of the study overall: Researchers caution that PCR might favor shorter templates, equally among patients and controls.

One heparinised blood draw averaging roughly 120 mL was given by each donor. The sequencing input was central memory CD4+ T cells from blood. The TCR sequence derives from a man aged 25 to 40 in good health. The rearrangement links TRBV2 to TRBJ1-1; no clear D gene. CDR3 in amino acids: CASSVTRNTEAFF. For the CDR3, the DNA is TGTGCCAGCAGTGTTACGCGGAACACTGAAGCTTTCTTT.